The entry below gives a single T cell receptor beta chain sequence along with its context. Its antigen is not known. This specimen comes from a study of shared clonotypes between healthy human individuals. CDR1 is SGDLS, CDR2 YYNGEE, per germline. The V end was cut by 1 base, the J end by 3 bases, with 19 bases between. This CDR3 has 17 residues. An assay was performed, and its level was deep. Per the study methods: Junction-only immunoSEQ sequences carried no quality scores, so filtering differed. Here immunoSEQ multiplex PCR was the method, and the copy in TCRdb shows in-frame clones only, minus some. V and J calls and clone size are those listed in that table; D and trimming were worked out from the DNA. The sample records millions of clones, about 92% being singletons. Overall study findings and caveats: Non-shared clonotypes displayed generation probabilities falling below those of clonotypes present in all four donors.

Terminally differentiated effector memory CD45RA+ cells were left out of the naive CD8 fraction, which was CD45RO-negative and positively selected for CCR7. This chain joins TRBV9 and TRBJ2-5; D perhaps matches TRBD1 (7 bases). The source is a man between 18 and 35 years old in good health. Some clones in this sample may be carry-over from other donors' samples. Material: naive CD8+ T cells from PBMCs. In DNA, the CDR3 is TGTGCCAGCAGCGTACCAGGGGCAGGGGGGTACGAAGAGACCCAGTACTTC. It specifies CASSVPGAGGYEETQYF.